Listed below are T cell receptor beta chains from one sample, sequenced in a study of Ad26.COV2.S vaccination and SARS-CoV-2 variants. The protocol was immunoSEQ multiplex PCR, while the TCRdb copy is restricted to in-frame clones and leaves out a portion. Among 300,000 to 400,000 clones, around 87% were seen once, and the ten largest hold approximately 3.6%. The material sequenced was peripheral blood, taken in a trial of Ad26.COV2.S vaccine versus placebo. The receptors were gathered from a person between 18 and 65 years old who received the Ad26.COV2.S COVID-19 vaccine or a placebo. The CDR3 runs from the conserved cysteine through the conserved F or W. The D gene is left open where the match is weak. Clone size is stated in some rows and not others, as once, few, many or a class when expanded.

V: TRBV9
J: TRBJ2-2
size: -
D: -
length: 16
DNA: TGTGCCAGCAGCTTCAGCAACAGGGTGTCCACCGGGGAGCTGTTTTTT
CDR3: CASSFSNRVSTGELFF

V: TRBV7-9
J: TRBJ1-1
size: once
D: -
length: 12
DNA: TGTGCCCCCGGGGGGATGAACACTGAAGCTTTCTTT
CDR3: CAPGGMNTEAFF

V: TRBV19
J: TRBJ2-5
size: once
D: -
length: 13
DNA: TGTGCCAGTAGTATAGGCCAGTGGGGTGCCCAGTACTTC
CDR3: CASSIGQWGAQYF

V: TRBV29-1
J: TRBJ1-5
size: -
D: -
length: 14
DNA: TGCAGCGTTTTAGAGGGATCGGGCAATCAGCCCCAGCATTTT
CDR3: CSVLEGSGNQPQHF

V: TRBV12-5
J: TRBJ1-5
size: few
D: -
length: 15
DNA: TGTGCTAGTGGTTTGGGGGGAGGCGGTGATCAGCCCCAGCATTTT
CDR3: CASGLGGGGDQPQHF

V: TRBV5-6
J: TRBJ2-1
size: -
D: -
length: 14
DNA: TGTGCCAGCAGCTTGGGCGGTGCGGGACAGCAGCAGTTCTTC
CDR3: CASSLGGAGQQQFF

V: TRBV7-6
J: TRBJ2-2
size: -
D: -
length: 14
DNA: TGTGCCAGCAGCTTAGGGGGGAACACCGGGGAGCTGTTTTTT
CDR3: CASSLGGNTGELFF

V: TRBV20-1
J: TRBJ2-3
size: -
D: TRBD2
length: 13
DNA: TGCAGTGCTAGTGATGGGGGGGCAGATACGCAGTATTTT
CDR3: CSASDGGADTQYF

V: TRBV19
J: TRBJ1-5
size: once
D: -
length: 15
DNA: TGTGCCAGTAGTATCTCGCAGGGTAGCAATCAGCCCCAGCATTTT
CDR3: CASSISQGSNQPQHF

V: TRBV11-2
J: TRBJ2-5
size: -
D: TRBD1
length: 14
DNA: TGTGCCAGCAGCAACTTCAGGGGGCCAGAGACCCAGTACTTC
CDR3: CASSNFRGPETQYF

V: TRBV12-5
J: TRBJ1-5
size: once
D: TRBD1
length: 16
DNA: TGTGCTAGTGGTTTGGTTCGACAGGGGGCAAAGCAGCCCCAGCATTTT
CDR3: CASGLVRQGAKQPQHF

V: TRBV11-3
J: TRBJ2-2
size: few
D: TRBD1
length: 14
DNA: TGTGCCAGCAGCTTAATCAGGGGGTCCGGGGAGCTGTTTTTT
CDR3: CASSLIRGSGELFF

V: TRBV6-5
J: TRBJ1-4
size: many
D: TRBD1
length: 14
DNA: TGTGCCAGCGTGCGGGACAGGCATCCTGAAAAACTGTTTTTT
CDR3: CASVRDRHPEKLFF

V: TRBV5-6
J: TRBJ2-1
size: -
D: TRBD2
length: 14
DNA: TGTGCCAGCAGCCGGCGGGGGGCCAACAATGAGCAGTTCTTC
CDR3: CASSRRGANNEQFF

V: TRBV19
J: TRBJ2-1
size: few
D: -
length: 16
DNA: TGTGCCAGTAGTCCGAGGGGGGGGACGGGCCACAATGAGCAGTTCTTC
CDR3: CASSPRGGTGHNEQFF

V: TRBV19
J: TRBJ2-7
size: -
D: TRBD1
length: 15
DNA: TGTGCCAGTAGTATAGTTGGGGACAGAGAGTACGAGCAGTACTTC
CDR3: CASSIVGDREYEQYF

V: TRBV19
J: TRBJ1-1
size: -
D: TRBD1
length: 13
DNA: TGTGCCAGTAGTATACGGACAGGTTTTGGAGCTTTCTTT
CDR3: CASSIRTGFGAFF

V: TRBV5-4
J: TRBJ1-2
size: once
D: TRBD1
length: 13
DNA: TGTGCCAGCAGCTCGGGACAGTCCTATGGCTACACCTTC
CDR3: CASSSGQSYGYTF

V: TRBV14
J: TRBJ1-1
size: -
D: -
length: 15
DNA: TGTGCCAGCAGCCAATTGGGGGGCCGGAACACTGAAGCTTTCTTT
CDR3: CASSQLGGRNTEAFF

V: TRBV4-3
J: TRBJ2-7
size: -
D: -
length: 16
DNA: TGCGCCAGCAGCCAAGAGACCGGGCTGAGCTCCTACGAGCAGTACTTC
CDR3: CASSQETGLSSYEQYF

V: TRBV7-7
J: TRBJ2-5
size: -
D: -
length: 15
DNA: TGTGCTAGCAACTTAGCCCCCAGAGGGTCGGAGACCCAGTACTTC
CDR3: CASNLAPRGSETQYF

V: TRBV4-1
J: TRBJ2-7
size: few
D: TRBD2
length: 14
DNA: TGCGCCAGCAGCCAAGCAAACGGGGGGTGGGAGCAGTACTTC
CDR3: CASSQANGGWEQYF

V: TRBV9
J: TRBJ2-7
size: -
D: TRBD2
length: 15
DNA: TGTGCCAGCAGTCAGTCCGGGACTAGCGGATTCGAGCAGTACTTC
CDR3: CASSQSGTSGFEQYF

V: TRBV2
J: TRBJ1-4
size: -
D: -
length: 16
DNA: TGTGCCAGCAGTGCGCTATCTTATCAGGTGGACGAAAAACTGTTTTTT
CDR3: CASSALSYQVDEKLFF

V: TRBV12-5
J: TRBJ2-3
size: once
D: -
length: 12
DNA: TGTGCTACCACTCGGGACACAGATACGCAGTATTTT
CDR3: CATTRDTDTQYF

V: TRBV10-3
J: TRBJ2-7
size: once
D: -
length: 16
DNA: TGTGCCATCAGTGAGTCGACGGGCGGGCAGTCCTACGAGCAGTACTTC
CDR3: CAISESTGGQSYEQYF

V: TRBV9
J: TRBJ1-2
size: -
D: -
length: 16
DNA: TGTGCCAGCAGCGCCGTATCTGACCCGACTAACTATGGCTACACCTTC
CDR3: CASSAVSDPTNYGYTF

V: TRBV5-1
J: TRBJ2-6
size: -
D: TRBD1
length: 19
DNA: TGCGCCAGCAGCGCACTACCGGGACAGGGGGCTTCTGGGGCCAACGTCCTGACTTTC
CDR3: CASSALPGQGASGANVLTF

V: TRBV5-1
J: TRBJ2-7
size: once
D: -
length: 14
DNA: TGCGCCAGCAGCTTGGACCAGGGGCCTGGGGAGCAGTACTTC
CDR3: CASSLDQGPGEQYF

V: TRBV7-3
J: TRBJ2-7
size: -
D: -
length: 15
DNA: TGTGCCAGCAGCTTAAATGTGGCTAGTTCTGCCGAGCAGTACTTC
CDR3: CASSLNVASSAEQYF

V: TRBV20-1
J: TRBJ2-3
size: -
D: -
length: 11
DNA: TGCAGTGCGGTCAAAGCAGATACGCAGTATTTT
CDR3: CSAVKADTQYF

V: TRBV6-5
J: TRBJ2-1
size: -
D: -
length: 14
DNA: TGTGCCAGCGGACATCCAAGCTCCTACAATGAGCAGTTCTTC
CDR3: CASGHPSSYNEQFF

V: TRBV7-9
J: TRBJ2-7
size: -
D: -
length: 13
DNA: TGTGCCAGCAGCGCAGAGGGGAGGTACGAGCAGTACTTC
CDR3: CASSAEGRYEQYF

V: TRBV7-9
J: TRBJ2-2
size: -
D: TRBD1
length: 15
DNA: TGTGCCAGCAGCTACCCGGGACAGCTCACCGGGGAGCTGTTTTTT
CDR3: CASSYPGQLTGELFF

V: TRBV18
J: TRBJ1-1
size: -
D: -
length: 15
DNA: TGTGCCAGCTCACCAGAAGACCCGGGAATTACTGAAGCTTTCTTT
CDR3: CASSPEDPGITEAFF

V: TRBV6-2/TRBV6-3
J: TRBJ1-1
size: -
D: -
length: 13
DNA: TGTGCCAGCAGTTACTCGAGCCGGGGAGACGCTTTCTTT
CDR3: CASSYSSRGDAFF

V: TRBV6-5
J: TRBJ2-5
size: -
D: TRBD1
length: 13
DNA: TGTGCCAGCATCCGGACAGGGCGAGAGACCCAGTACTTC
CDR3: CASIRTGRETQYF

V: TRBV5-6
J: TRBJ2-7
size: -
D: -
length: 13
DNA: TGTGCCAGCAACAGATGGTGGTCCTACGAGCAGTACTTC
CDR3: CASNRWWSYEQYF

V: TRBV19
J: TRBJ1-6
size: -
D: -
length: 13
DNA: TGTGCCAGTCTGCGGGGCCATAATTCACCCCTCCACTTT
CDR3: CASLRGHNSPLHF

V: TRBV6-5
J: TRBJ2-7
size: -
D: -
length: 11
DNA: TGTGCCAGCCACCTCGGCTACGAGCAGTACTTC
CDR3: CASHLGYEQYF

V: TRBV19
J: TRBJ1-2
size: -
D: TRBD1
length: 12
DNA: TGTGCCAGTAGTGGGACAGGTCTTGGCTACACCTTC
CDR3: CASSGTGLGYTF

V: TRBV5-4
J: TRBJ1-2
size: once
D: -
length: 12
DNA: TGTGCCAGCAGCTGGGGGGGCGACGGCTACACCTTC
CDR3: CASSWGGDGYTF

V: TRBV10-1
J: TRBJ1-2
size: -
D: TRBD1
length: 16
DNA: TGCGCCAGCAGCCGCGACAGGGATCCGTTTAACTATGGCTACACCTTC
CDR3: CASSRDRDPFNYGYTF

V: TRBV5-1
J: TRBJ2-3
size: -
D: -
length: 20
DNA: TGCGCCAGCAGCTTGGATGGCGGGACTTTTAGGGCGGGGGCAGCGGATACGCAGTATTTT
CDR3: CASSLDGGTFRAGAADTQYF

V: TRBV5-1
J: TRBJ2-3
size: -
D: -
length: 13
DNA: TGCGCCAGCAGCTTTGGCAGCACAGATACGCAGTATTTT
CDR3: CASSFGSTDTQYF

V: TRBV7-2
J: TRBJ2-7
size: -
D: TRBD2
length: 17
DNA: TGTGCCAGCAGCCCTAATAGCGGGGGACTCATCTCCTACGAGCAGTACTTC
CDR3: CASSPNSGGLISYEQYF

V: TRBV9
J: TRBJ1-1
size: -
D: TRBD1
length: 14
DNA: TGTGCCAGCACCGCCGGGACAGGGGTCACTGAAGCTTTCTTT
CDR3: CASTAGTGVTEAFF

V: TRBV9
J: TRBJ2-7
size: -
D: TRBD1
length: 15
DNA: TGTGCCAGCAGCGTAGGAGGACAGGGGTCCTACGAGCAGTACTTC
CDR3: CASSVGGQGSYEQYF

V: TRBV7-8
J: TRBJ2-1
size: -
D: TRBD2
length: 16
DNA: TGTGCCAGCAGCAGCGCCGGGGGGGCCTCCTACAATGAGCAGTTCTTC
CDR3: CASSSAGGASYNEQFF

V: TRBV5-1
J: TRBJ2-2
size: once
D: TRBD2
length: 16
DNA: TGCGCCAGCAGCCGGGGACTAGCGGAGAACACCGGGGAGCTGTTTTTT
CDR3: CASSRGLAENTGELFF

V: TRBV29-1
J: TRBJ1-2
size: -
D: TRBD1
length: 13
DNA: TGCAGCTATACCGGGACAGGGGTCTCCGGCTACACCTTC
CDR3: CSYTGTGVSGYTF

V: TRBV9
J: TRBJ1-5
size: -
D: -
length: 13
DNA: TGTGCCAGCAGCGTAGAGGGGCGACAGCCCCAGCATTTT
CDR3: CASSVEGRQPQHF

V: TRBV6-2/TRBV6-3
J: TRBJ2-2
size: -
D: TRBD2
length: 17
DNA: TGTGCCAGCAGTTACGTCCTAGCGGGGCCGAACACCGGGGAGCTGTTTTTT
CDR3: CASSYVLAGPNTGELFF

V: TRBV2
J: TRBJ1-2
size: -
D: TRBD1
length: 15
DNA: TGTGCCAGCAGTCCCGAGGGGGCAAGGTACTATGGCTACACCTTC
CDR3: CASSPEGARYYGYTF

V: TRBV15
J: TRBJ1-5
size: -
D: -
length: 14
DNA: TGTGCCACCAGCTCACCCGGGGGCAATCAGCCCCAGCATTTT
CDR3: CATSSPGGNQPQHF

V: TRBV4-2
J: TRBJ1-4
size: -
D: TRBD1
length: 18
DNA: TGTGCCAGCAGCCAAGATCAGGGGGCGGGGGTCACTAATGAAAAACTGTTTTTT
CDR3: CASSQDQGAGVTNEKLFF

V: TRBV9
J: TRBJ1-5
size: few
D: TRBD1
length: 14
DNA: TGTGCCAGCAGCGGGGGACAGTATGATCAGCCCCAGCATTTT
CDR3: CASSGGQYDQPQHF